This T cell receptor beta chain was found in a study of identical twins. The V and J ends lost 3 bases and 5 bases respectively, with 10 bases between them. CDR1 DFQATT and CDR2 SNEGSKA come from the germline V gene (reference sequence). The CDR3 has 13 residues. TCRdb itself ran the 5' RACE reads through MiXCR, one entry per CDR3 protein. Here the sample spans roughly 540,000 distinct CDR3 sequences, about 20% being singletons. The sample also formed part of further work on T cells expressing NK-cell markers.

The receptor comes from a woman between 18 and 29 years old in good health. V is TRBV20-1 and J is TRBJ1-4; maybe TRBD1 (5 bases). The sample was CD4+ T cells sorted from blood. In DNA form, the CDR3 reads TGCAGTGCTAGGAAGGGGTCAAATGAAAAACTGTTTTTT. Translation gives CSARKGSNEKLFF.